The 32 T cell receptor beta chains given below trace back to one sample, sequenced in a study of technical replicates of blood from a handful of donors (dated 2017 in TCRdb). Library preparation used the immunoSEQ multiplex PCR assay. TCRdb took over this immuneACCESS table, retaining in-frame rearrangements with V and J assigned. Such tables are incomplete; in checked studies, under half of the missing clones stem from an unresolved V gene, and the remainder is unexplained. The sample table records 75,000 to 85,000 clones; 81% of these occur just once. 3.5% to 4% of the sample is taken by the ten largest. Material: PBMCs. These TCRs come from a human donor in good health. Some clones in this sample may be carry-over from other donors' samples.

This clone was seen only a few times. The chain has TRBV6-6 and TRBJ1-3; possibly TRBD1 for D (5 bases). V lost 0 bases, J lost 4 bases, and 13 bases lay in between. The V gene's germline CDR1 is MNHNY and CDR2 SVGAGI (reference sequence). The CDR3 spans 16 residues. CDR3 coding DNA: TGTGCCAGCAGTTACTCGAAGGGCCAGGGCGGAAACACCATATATTTT. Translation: CASSYSKGQGGNTIYF.

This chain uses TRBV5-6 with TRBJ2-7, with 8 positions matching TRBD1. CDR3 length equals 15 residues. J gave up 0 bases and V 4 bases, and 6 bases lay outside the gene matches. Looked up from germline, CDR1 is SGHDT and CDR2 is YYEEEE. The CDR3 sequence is CASSQGQALSYEQYF. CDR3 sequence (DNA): TGTGCCAGCAGCCAGGGACAGGCCCTCTCCTACGAGCAGTACTTC.

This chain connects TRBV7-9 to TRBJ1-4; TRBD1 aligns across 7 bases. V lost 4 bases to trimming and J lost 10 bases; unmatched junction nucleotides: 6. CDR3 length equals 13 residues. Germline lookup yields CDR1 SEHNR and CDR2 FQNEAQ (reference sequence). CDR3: CASSSGGSVKLFF. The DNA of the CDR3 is TGTGCCAGCAGCTCAGGGGGAAGTGTAAAACTGTTTTTT.

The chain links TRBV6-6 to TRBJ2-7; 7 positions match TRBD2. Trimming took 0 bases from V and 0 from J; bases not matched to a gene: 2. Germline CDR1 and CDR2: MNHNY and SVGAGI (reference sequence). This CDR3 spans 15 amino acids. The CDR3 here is CASSYSASGSYEQYF. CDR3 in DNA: TGTGCCAGCAGTTACTCGGCTAGCGGCTCCTACGAGCAGTACTTC.

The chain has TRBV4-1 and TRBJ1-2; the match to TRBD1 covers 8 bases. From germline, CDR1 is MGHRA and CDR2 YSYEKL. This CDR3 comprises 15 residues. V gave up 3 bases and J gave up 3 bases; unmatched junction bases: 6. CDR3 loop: CASSQGATGDYGYTF. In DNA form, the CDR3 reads TGCGCCAGCAGCCAGGGGGCGACAGGGGACTATGGCTACACCTTC.

The CDR3 region is CASSPSGDTQYF. The CDR3 coding sequence is TGTGCCAGCAGCCCCTCAGGAGATACGCAGTATTTT. V gene TRBV11-3 combines with J gene TRBJ2-3; D gene ambiguous. The CDR3 consists of 12 residues. CDR1 and CDR2 (germline): SGHNT, YENEEA. V lost 5 bases and J 5 bases, leaving 8 bases between the germline ends. Using reference TRBV11-3 and TRBJ2-3 for the parts outside the CDR3, the full variable domain is EAGVVQSPRYKIIEKKQPVAFWCNPISGHNTLYWYLQNLGQGPELLIRYENEEAVDDSQLPKDRFSAERLKGVDSTLKIQPAELGDSAVYLCASSPSGDTQYFGPGTRLTVL.

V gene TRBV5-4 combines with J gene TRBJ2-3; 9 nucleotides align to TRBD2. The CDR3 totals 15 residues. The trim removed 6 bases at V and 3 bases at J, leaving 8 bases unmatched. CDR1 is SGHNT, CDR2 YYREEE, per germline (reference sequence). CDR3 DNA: TGTGCCAGCACCGTTAGCGGGGGATTTACAGATACGCAGTATTTT. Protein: CASTVSGGFTDTQYF.

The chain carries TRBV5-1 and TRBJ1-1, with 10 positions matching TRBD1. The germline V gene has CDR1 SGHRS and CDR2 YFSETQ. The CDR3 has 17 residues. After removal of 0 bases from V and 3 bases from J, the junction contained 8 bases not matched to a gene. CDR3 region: CASSLARTGGGYTEAFF. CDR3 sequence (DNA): TGCGCCAGCAGCTTGGCTCGGACAGGGGGGGGGTACACTGAAGCTTTCTTT.

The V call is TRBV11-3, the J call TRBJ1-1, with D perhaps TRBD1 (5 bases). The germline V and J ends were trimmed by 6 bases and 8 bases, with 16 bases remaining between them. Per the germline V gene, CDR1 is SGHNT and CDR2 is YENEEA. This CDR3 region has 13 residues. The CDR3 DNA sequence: TGTGCCAGCAGTCGGGGCGGGGAAGCCGAAGCTTTCTTT. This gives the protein CASSRGGEAEAFF.

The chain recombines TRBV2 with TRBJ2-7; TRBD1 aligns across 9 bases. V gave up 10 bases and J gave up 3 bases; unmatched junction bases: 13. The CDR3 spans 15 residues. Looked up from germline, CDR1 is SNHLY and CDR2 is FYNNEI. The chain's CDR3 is CAIPTRTGADYEQYF. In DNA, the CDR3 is TGTGCCATCCCCACACGGACAGGGGCCGACTACGAGCAGTACTTC.

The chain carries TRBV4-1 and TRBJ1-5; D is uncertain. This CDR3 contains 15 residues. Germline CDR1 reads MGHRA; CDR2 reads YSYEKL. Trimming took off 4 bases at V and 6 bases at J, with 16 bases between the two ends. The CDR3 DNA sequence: TGCGCCAGCAGCCCTCAGCGGGCCGCAGGTCAGCCCCAGCATTTT. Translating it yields CASSPQRAAGQPQHF.

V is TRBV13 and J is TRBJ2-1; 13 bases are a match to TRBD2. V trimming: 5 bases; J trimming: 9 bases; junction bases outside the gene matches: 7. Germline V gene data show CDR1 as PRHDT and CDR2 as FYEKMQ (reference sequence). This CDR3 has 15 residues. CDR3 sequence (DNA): TGTGCCAGCAGCCAACTAGCGGGGGGGCTCGGTGAGCAGTTCTTC. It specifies CASSQLAGGLGEQFF.

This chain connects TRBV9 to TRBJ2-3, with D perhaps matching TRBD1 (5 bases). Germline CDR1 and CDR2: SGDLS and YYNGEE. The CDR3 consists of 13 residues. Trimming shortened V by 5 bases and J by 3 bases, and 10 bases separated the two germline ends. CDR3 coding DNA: TGTGCCAGCAGTTGGACACCAACAGATACGCAGTATTTT. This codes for CASSWTPTDTQYF.

The CDR3 DNA follows: TGTGCCAGCAGCGTAGTGGCTGGACTAGCGGGAGGGGCGGATACGCAGTATTTT. It yields the protein CASSVVAGLAGGADTQYF. This chain connects TRBV9 to TRBJ2-3, with 15 bases identical to TRBD2. CDR3 length equals 18 residues. Germline values: CDR1 SGDLS, CDR2 YYNGEE. Trimming at V came to 0 bases and at J to 6 bases, leaving 8 bases not matched to a gene.

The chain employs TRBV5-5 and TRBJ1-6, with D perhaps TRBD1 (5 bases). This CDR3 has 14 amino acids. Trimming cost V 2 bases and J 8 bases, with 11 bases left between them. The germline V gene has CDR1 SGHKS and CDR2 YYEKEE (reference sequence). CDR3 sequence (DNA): TGTGCCAGCAGCTTCAGGCAGGGATATTCACCCCTCCACTTT. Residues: CASSFRQGYSPLHF.

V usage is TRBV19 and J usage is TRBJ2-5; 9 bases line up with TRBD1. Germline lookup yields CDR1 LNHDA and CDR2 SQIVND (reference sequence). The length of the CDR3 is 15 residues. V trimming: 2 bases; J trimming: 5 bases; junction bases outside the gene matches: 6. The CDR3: CASSIPYRGLETQYF. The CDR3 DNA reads TGTGCCAGTAGTATACCCTACAGGGGGCTGGAGACCCAGTACTTC.

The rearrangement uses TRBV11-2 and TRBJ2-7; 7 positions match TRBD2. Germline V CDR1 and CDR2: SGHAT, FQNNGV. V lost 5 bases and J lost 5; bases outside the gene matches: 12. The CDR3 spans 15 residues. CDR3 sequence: CASSVTAEGGHEQYF. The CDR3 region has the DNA TGTGCCAGCAGCGTAACGGCCGAGGGAGGGCACGAGCAGTACTTC.

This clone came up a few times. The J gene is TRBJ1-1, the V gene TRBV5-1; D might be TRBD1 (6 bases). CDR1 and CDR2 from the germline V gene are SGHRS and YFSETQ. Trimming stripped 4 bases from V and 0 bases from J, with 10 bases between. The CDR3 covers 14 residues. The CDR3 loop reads CASSVQGLNTEAFF. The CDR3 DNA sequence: TGCGCCAGCAGCGTACAGGGCCTGAACACTGAAGCTTTCTTT.

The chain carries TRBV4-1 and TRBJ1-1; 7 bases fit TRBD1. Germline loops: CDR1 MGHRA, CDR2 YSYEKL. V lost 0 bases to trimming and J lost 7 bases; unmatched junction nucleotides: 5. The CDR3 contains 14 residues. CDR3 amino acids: CASSQDAAGGEAFF. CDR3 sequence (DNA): TGCGCCAGCAGCCAAGATGCGGCAGGGGGTGAAGCTTTCTTT.

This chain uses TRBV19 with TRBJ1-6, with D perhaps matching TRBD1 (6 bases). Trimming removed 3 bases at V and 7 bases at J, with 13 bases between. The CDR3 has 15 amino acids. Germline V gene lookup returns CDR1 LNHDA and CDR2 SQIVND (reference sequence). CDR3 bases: TGTGCCAGTAGTATGGTTTACAGGGAGAATTCACCCCTCCACTTT. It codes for CASSMVYRENSPLHF. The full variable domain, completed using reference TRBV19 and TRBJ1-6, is DGGITQSPKYLFRKEGQNVTLSCEQNLNHDAMYWYRQDPGQGLRLIYYSQIVNDFQKGDIAEGYSVSREKKESFPLTVTSAQKNPTAFYLCASSMVYRENSPLHFGNGTRLTVT.

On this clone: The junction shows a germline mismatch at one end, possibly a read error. The CDR3 region is CASSLEPGNNYGHTF. The CDR3, as DNA: TGCGCCAGCAGCTTGGAACCCGGGAATAACTATGGCCACACCTTC. The V and J genes are TRBV5-1 and TRBJ1-2; D call uncertain. This CDR3 region has 15 residues. The germline V gene encodes CDR1 SGHRS and CDR2 YFSETQ.

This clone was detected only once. The CDR3 DNA is TGTGCCAGCAGTTACGGCAGGGCGGGGACTGAAGCTTTCTTT. Translated: CASSYGRAGTEAFF. The rearrangement joins TRBV6-5 to TRBJ1-1; TRBD1 might be the D (5 bases). The V gene lost 2 bases and the J gene lost 5 bases, with 12 bases spanning the gap. The CDR3 consists of 14 residues. CDR1 and CDR2 from the germline V gene are MNHEY and SVGAGI.

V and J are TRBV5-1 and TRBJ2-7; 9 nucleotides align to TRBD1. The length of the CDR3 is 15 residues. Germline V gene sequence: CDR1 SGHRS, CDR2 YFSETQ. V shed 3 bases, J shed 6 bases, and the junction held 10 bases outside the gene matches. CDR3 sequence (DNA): TGCGCCAGCAGCTATACCGGGACAGGGACGTCCGAGCAGTACTTC. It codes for CASSYTGTGTSEQYF.

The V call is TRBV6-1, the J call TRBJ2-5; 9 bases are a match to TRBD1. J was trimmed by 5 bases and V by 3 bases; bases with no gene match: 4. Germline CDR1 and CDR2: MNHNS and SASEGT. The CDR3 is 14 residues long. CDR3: CASSEGTGYETQYF. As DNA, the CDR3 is TGTGCCAGCAGTGAGGGGACAGGGTATGAGACCCAGTACTTC.

In nucleotides, the CDR3 is TGTGCCTGGAAAGGCAGGGGGCTAGCGTTCTCCTACGAGCAGTACTTC. This translates into CAWKGRGLAFSYEQYF. V and J are TRBV30 and TRBJ2-7; 8 positions match TRBD1. Germline V gene sequence: CDR1 GTSNPN, CDR2 SVGIG (reference sequence). V shed 4 bases and J 0 bases; nucleotides not matched to a gene: 11. This CDR3 is built from 16 residues.

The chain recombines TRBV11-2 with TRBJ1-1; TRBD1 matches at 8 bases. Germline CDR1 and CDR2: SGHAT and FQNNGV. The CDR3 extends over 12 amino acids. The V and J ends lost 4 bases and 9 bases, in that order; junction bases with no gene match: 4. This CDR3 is CASSSDRVKAFF. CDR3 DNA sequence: TGTGCCAGCAGCTCGGACAGGGTGAAAGCTTTCTTT.

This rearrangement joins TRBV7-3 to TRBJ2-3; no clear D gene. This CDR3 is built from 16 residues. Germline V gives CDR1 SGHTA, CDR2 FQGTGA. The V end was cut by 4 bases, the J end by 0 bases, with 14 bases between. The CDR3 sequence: CASSSTGQSSTDTQYF. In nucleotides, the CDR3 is TGTGCCAGCAGCTCCACGGGTCAAAGCAGCACAGATACGCAGTATTTT.

The CDR3 loop reads CASSRRQAGNTEAFF. CDR3 in DNA: TGCGCCAGCAGCCGGAGGCAGGCGGGTAACACTGAAGCTTTCTTT. V gene TRBV5-1 combines with J gene TRBJ1-1; no clear D. The CDR3 has 15 residues. Trimming removed 4 bases at V and 2 bases at J, with 15 bases between. The germline CDR1 and CDR2 sequences are SGHRS and YFSETQ.

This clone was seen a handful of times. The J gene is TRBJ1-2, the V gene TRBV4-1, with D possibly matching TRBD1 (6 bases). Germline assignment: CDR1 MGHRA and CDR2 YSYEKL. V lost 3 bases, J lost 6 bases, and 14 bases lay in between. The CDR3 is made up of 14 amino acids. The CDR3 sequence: CASSQRQVHDGYTF. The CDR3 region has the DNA TGCGCCAGCAGCCAGCGACAGGTACACGATGGCTACACCTTC.

DNA for the CDR3: TGTGCCAGAAGCTTGTTTCCCCAGGGGGTGGATGAAAAACTGTTTTTT. This encodes CARSLFPQGVDEKLFF. The chain recombines TRBV5-3 with TRBJ1-4; 7 bases map to TRBD1. TRBV5-3 is annotated as an ORF whose role is uncertain. This CDR3 is 16 amino acids long. The junction had 9 bases not matched to a gene; V was cut back by 1 base and J by 6 bases.

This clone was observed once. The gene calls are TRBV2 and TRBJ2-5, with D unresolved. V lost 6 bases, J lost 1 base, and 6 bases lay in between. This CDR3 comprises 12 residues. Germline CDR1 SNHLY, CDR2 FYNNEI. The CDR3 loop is CASRRLQETQYF. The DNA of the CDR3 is TGTGCCAGCAGGCGGCTCCAAGAGACCCAGTACTTC.

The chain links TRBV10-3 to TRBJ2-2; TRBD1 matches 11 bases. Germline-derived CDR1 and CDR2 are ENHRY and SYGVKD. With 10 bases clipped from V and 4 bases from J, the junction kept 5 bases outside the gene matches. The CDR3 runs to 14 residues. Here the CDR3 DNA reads TGTGCCACAGGACAGGGGGCGTTCACCGGGGAGCTGTTTTTT. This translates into CATGQGAFTGELFF.